The clone carrying this TCR beta chain has only a few counts. This entry is derived from a study of glioma-infiltrating T cells after dendritic cell vaccination. Study overall: Glioblastoma patients came from Phase I and II dendritic cell vaccination trials.

After removal of 0 bases from V and 4 bases from J, the junction contained 2 bases not matched to a gene. The CDR3 is 15 amino acids. Germline V gene lookup returns CDR1 SGDLS and CDR2 YYNGEE. Some clones are missing from TCRdb's copy, which holds only in-frame ones; the method was immunoSEQ multiplex PCR. The sample lists roughly 500 clones, roughly 84% occurring once. Isocitrate dehydrogenase mutation was absent in all glioblastoma patients. This specimen was tumor tissue, taken before dendritic cell vaccination. The receptor was derived from a human donor with glioblastoma. This chain connects TRBV9 to TRBJ2-5; 11 nucleotides match TRBD2. The CDR3 reads CASSVDSGRGETQYF. CDR3 sequence (DNA): TGTGCCAGCAGCGTAGATAGCGGGAGGGGAGAGACCCAGTACTTC. Looking up the rest from reference TRBV9 and TRBJ2-5 gives the full variable domain: DSGVTQTPKHLITATGQRVTLRCSPRSGDLSVYWYQQSLDQGLQFLIQYYNGEERAKGNILERFSAQQFPDLHSELNLSSLELGDSALYFCASSVDSGRGETQYFGPGTRLLVL.